Below, 28 T cell receptor beta chains from the same sample are listed, as sequenced in a study of Graves' ophthalmopathy and Graves' hyperthyroidism. Using RNA transcripts, the TCR beta CDR3 regions were amplified. Second-round multiplex PCR followed a first-round RT-PCR using HTBI primers. In TCRdb, the multiplex PCR reads were re-called with MiXCR into one record per CDR3 protein. The data contain 300,000 or so distinct CDR3 sequences, 17% of them singletons. Sequencing was carried out using peripheral blood. These receptors all stem from an adult man with Graves' ophthalmopathy.

This clonotype was found many times. A much bigger clone sits one base away, suggesting this may be a read error. This chain links TRBV10-3 with TRBJ1-2; weak D call: TRBD1 (5 bases). Germline V gives CDR1 ENHRY, CDR2 SYGVKD. The CDR3 totals 12 residues. V lost 4 bases to trimming and J lost 3 bases, with 6 bases between them. For the CDR3, the DNA is TGTGCCATCAGTGGGGGCGACTATGGCTACACCTTC. It is translated as CAISGGDYGYTF.

The V and J genes are TRBV7-2 and TRBJ2-5; 7 nucleotides match TRBD1. The V and J ends lost 2 bases and 1 base, in that order; junction bases with no gene match: 7. Germline assignment: CDR1 SGHTA and CDR2 FQGNSA. CDR3 length equals 16 residues. DNA of the CDR3: TGTGCCAGCAGCTTAATAGCAGGGGGATCCCAAGAGACCCAGTACTTC. Amino acids: CASSLIAGGSQETQYF.

This clonotype was seen a few times. The gene calls are TRBV6-2 or TRBV6-3 and TRBJ2-5; D might be TRBD1 (6 bases). V was cut by 5 bases and J by 4 bases, with 26 bases left in between. The CDR3 covers 18 residues. Germline lookup yields CDR1 MNHEY and CDR2 SVGEGT. The CDR3 nucleotides read TGTGCCAGCAGTGTTTCGATCTTGGGCAGGGGATTTTTAGAGACCCAGTACTTC. This codes for CASSVSILGRGFLETQYF.

This clonotype has at least ten counts. The CDR3: CASSWTGSRSYEQYF. For the CDR3, the DNA is TGTGCCAGCAGTTGGACAGGGTCCCGATCCTACGAGCAGTACTTC. The rearrangement joins TRBV6-5 to TRBJ2-7; 8 nucleotides agree with TRBD1. With V trimmed by 4 bases and J by 1 base, 6 bases remained unmatched. This CDR3 contains 15 residues. Germline V gene lookup returns CDR1 MNHEY and CDR2 SVGAGI.

This clonotype showed up many times. The chain employs TRBV20-1 and TRBJ2-2; D remains unclear. Germline V lookup: CDR1 DFQATT, CDR2 SNEGSKA (reference sequence). Trimming removed 5 bases from V and 2 bases from J, with 12 bases in between. The CDR3 is 14 residues long. The CDR3 DNA is TGCAGTGCTGGGTCGCGCCTAAACACCGGGGAGCTGTTTTTT. This codes for CSAGSRLNTGELFF.

This clonotype was seen ten or more times. V and J are TRBV6-5 and TRBJ1-1; maybe TRBD1 (6 bases). The V end was cut by 2 bases, the J end by 3 bases, with 10 bases between. CDR1 and CDR2 (germline): MNHEY, SVGAGI. The CDR3 covers 14 residues. The CDR3, as DNA: TGTGCCAGCAGTTACAACAGGGCCGACACTGAAGCTTTCTTT. This encodes CASSYNRADTEAFF.

This chain joins TRBV6-1 and TRBJ2-2; D call uncertain. V dropped 3 bases and J dropped 7 bases, with 12 bases sitting between them. CDR1 and CDR2 from the germline V gene are MNHNS and SASEGT. The CDR3 runs 14 residues. The CDR3 DNA sequence: TGTGCCAGCAGTGATTTCGCTTTCGGCGGGGAGCTGTTTTTT. This codes for CASSDFAFGGELFF.

The sample holds many counts of this clonotype. The chain employs TRBV18 and TRBJ1-6; 10 bases are shared with TRBD1. The V gene end was trimmed by 8 bases and the J gene end by 8 bases; junction bases not matched to a gene: 6. The germline V gene has CDR1 KGHSH and CDR2 LQKENI. This CDR3 is built from 14 residues. The chain's CDR3 is CASTRTGGDSPLHF. The CDR3, as DNA: TGTGCCAGCACCCGGACAGGGGGGGATTCACCCCTCCACTTT.

The V and J genes are TRBV30 and TRBJ1-6; D is undetermined. CDR3 length: 14 residues. Trimming shortened V by 0 bases and J by 7 bases, and 10 bases separated the two germline ends. Germline CDR1 GTSNPN, CDR2 SVGIG (reference sequence). The CDR3: CAWSVLAENSPLHF. The CDR3 coding sequence is TGTGCCTGGAGTGTACTGGCCGAGAATTCACCCCTCCACTTT.

This clonotype was counted many times. CDR3 bases: TGTGCCAGCAGCAAAAGGACAGGTTCGAACACTGAAGCTTTCTTT. Translation gives CASSKRTGSNTEAFF. This chain uses TRBV7-8 with TRBJ1-1; 7 positions match TRBD1. The CDR3 spans 15 residues. Germline V gene sequence: CDR1 SGHVS, CDR2 FQNEAQ. Germline trimming cut 5 bases from V and 1 base from J; bases unmatched to any gene: 7. The full variable domain, completed using reference TRBV7-8 and TRBJ1-1, is GAGVSQSPRYKVAKRGQDVALRCDPISGHVSLFWYQQALGQGPEFLTYFQNEAQLDKSGLPSDRFFAERPEGSVSTLKIQRTQQEDSAVYLCASSKRTGSNTEAFFGQGTRLTVV.

This clonotype was counted ten times or more. The chain employs TRBV20-1 and TRBJ1-1; no firm D call. The CDR3 sequence is 15 residues long. The V end was cut by 1 base, the J end by 6 bases, with 18 bases between. The germline gives CDR1 DFQATT, CDR2 SNEGSKA (reference sequence). The CDR3 spells CSARGPDLISAEAFF. The CDR3 DNA reads as TGCAGTGCTAGAGGGCCGGACTTAATATCGGCTGAAGCTTTCTTT.

This clonotype has at least ten counts. The V call is TRBV19, the J call TRBJ2-7, with 12 nucleotides matching TRBD2. Trimming cost V 4 bases and J 2 bases; bases outside gene matches: 0. From germline, CDR1 is LNHDA and CDR2 SQIVND (reference sequence). This CDR3 comprises 14 residues. The CDR3 DNA reads TGTGCCAGTAGTAGGACTAGCGGGGCCTACGAGCAGTACTTC. Its translation is CASSRTSGAYEQYF.

Many counts were recorded for this clonotype. The chain combines TRBV29-1 with TRBJ2-7; 7 nucleotides agree with TRBD2. The germline gives CDR1 SQVTM, CDR2 ANQGSEA. The CDR3 loop spans 12 amino acids. V lost 3 bases and J lost 6; bases outside the gene matches: 5. The CDR3 nucleotides are TGCAGCGTTGACCTTTGGGGGGGCGAGCAGTACTTC. Translated, it gives CSVDLWGGEQYF.

This clonotype has at least ten counts. The rearrangement joins TRBV4-3 to TRBJ2-5; D uncertain. Germline lookup yields CDR1 LGHNA and CDR2 YSLEER. This CDR3 comprises 13 residues. V shed 2 bases and J shed 4 bases, with 8 bases lying between them. CDR3 region: CASSQSWGETQYF. CDR3 DNA sequence: TGCGCCAGCAGCCAATCGTGGGGAGAGACCCAGTACTTC.

This clonotype has a count of ten or more. This chain uses TRBV24-1 with TRBJ2-2, with D uncertain. The CDR3 contains 17 residues. With 0 bases removed from V and 0 bases from J, the gap between germline ends came to 10 bases. In germline, CDR1 is KGHDR, CDR2 SFDVKD. The CDR3, as DNA: TGTGCCACCAGTGATTTGCCTCGGGCATCGAACACCGGGGAGCTGTTTTTT. Translating it yields CATSDLPRASNTGELFF.

The chain couples TRBV12-3 or TRBV12-4 to TRBJ1-1; possible D gene TRBD1, 6 bases. V lost 4 bases and J 4 bases, leaving 13 bases between the germline ends. The CDR3 extends over 14 amino acids. Here the CDR3 reads CASSSYREGTEAFF. The CDR3 DNA is TGTGCCAGCAGTTCTTACAGGGAGGGCACTGAAGCTTTCTTT.

The chain combines TRBV28 with TRBJ2-5; the D gene could be TRBD1 or TRBD2 (5 bases each). Trimming left V 3 bases short and J 6 bases short, with 17 bases between. Germline V gene lookup returns CDR1 MDHEN and CDR2 SYDVKM. CDR3 length equals 15 residues. CDR3 amino acids: CASSFIGTPDQTQYF. The CDR3 bases are TGTGCCAGCAGTTTTATTGGGACGCCCGACCAGACCCAGTACTTC.

The table lists this clonotype with many counts. The rearrangement joins TRBV9 to TRBJ1-1; TRBD1 aligns across 7 bases. The germline V gene encodes CDR1 SGDLS and CDR2 YYNGEE. The CDR3 covers 15 residues. V gave up 0 bases and J gave up 4 bases; unmatched junction bases: 6. The CDR3 spells CASSVGSTGFTEAFF. CDR3 bases: TGTGCCAGCAGCGTAGGGTCGACAGGGTTCACTGAAGCTTTCTTT.

The V and J genes are TRBV6-2 or TRBV6-3 and TRBJ1-2; D ambiguous. The CDR3 runs 16 residues. Trimming shortened V by 4 bases and J by 0 bases, and 15 bases separated the two germline ends. Germline assignment: CDR1 MNHEY and CDR2 SVGEGT. The CDR3 DNA reads TGTGCCAGCAGTTTCCACATGACGGGAGCTAACTATGGCTACACCTTC. Its protein is CASSFHMTGANYGYTF.

This clonotype was seen a few times. V is TRBV18 and J is TRBJ2-7; D is undetermined. The germline V gene has CDR1 KGHSH and CDR2 LQKENI. Trimming pared 6 bases from V and 1 base from J, leaving 13 bases between. The CDR3 runs 14 residues. DNA for the CDR3: TGTGCCAGCTCGAACTCGGGCAGGTCCTACGAGCAGTACTTC. Protein product: CASSNSGRSYEQYF.

The table lists this clonotype with many counts. This sequence joins TRBV5-4 and TRBJ2-5, with no clear D. Trimming took 2 bases from V and 2 from J, leaving 13 bases between them. The CDR3 runs 15 residues. The germline CDR1 and CDR2 sequences are SGHNT and YYREEE (reference sequence). CDR3 nucleotides: TGTGCCAGCAGCTTCGTTTCTAGTTCTCAAGAGACCCAGTACTTC. This sequence encodes CASSFVSSSQETQYF.

Ten or more counts support this clonotype. The chain has TRBV3-1 and TRBJ2-7; D not resolved. CDR1 and CDR2 (germline): LGHDT, YNNKEL (reference sequence). The V and J ends lost 3 bases and 0 bases respectively, with 3 bases between them. The CDR3 consists of 12 residues. For the CDR3, the DNA is TGTGCCAGCAGCCACTCCTCCTACGAGCAGTACTTC. It codes for CASSHSSYEQYF.

In this sample, this clonotype turned up many times. V is TRBV20-1 and J is TRBJ2-7; either TRBD1 or TRBD2 may supply D (5 bases each). The CDR3 is 13 residues long. Germline V gene data show CDR1 as DFQATT and CDR2 as SNEGSKA (reference sequence). Trimming removed 2 bases from V and 0 bases from J, with 8 bases in between. Here the CDR3 reads CSARRGPSYEQYF. For the CDR3, the DNA is TGCAGTGCTAGAAGGGGACCCTCCTACGAGCAGTACTTC.

This clonotype was observed at least ten times. The DNA for the CDR3 is TGCAGCGTTGGGTCGGGAGCTGGAAACACCATATATTTT. It specifies CSVGSGAGNTIYF. V gene TRBV29-1 combines with J gene TRBJ1-3; no reliable D call. The CDR3 sequence is 13 residues long. The germline V gene encodes CDR1 SQVTM and CDR2 ANQGSEA. Between the trimmed V and J ends, which lost 4 bases and 2 bases, there was a span of 9 bases.

In its sample, this clonotype was seen many times. The chain uses TRBV6-2 or TRBV6-3 and TRBJ1-1; no definite D call. This CDR3 region has 14 residues. Germline CDR1 is MNHEY and CDR2 is SVGEGT. Between the trimmed V and J ends, which lost 3 bases and 6 bases, there was a span of 14 bases. The CDR3 DNA is TGTGCCAGCAGTTATGTCAGGAACACAGCTGAAGCTTTCTTT. Encoded protein: CASSYVRNTAEAFF.

This clonotype was counted many times. V is TRBV7-8 and J is TRBJ1-1; D uncertain. Germline loops: CDR1 SGHVS, CDR2 FQNEAQ. CDR3 length: 13 residues. The ends were cut back, 2 bases at V and 6 bases at J, with 10 bases in the middle. The CDR3 DNA is TGTGCCAGCAGCTTAAGCATTGGGCCTGAAGCTTTCTTT. Protein: CASSLSIGPEAFF.

This clonotype was observed many times. The V call is TRBV29-1, the J call TRBJ2-7; D may be TRBD2 (6 bases). The CDR3 is 13 amino acids. Per germline, CDR1 SQVTM and CDR2 ANQGSEA. Between the trimmed V and J ends, which lost 6 bases and 0 bases, there was a span of 12 bases. For the CDR3, the DNA is TGCAGCGTCCGGAGGGAAAGCTCCTACGAGCAGTACTTC. Its protein product is CSVRRESSYEQYF.

This clonotype occurred many times. The chain is built from TRBV7-9 and TRBJ2-7; D unresolved. The V gene lost 5 bases and the J gene lost 0 bases, with 17 bases spanning the gap. Germline V gives CDR1 SEHNR, CDR2 FQNEAQ (reference sequence). CDR3 length equals 16 residues. The CDR3 protein is CASSHPIGILSYEQYF. The CDR3 DNA reads TGTGCCAGCAGCCATCCTATAGGTATCCTCTCCTACGAGCAGTACTTC. Variable domain in full (rest from reference TRBV7-9 and TRBJ2-7): DTGVSQNPRHKITKRGQNVTFRCDPISEHNRLYWYRQTLGQGPEFLTYFQNEAQLEKSRLLSDRFSAERPKGSFSTLEIQRTEQGDSAMYLCASSHPIGILSYEQYFGPGTRLTVT.